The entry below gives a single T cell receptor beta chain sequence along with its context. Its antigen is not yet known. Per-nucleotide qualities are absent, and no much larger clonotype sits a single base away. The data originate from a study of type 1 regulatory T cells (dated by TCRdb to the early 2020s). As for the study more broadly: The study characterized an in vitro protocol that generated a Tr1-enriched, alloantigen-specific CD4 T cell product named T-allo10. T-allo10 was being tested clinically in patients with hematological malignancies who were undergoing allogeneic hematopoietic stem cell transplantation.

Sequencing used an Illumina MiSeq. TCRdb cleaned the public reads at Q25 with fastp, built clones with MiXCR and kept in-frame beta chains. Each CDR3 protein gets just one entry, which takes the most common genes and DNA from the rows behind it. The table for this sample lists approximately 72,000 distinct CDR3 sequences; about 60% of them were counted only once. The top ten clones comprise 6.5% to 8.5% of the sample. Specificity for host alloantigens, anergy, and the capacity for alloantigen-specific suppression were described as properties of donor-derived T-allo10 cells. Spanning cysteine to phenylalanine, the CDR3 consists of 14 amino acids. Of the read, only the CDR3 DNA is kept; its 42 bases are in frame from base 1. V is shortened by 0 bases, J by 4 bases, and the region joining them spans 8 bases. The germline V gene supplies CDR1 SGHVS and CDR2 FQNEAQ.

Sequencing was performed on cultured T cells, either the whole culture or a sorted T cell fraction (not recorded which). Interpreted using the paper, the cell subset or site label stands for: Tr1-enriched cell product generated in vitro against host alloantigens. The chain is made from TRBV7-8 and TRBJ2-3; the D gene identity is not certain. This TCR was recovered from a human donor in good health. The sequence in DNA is TGTGCCAGCAGCTTAGCAGACACGGCAGATACGCAGTATTTT. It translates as CASSLADTADTQYF.